One and the same sample provided the 5 T cell receptor beta chains below, sequenced in a study of PD-L1 blockade in urothelial cancer. Time point of the sample: pretreatment peripheral blood. Using immunoSEQ multiplex PCR, the repertoire was profiled, and TCRdb retains in-frame clones only, with some absent. The profile covers 50,000 or so clones, with 85% to 90% appearing a single time and roughly 20% taken by the ten largest. Sample: PBMCs, taken around atezolizumab (anti-PD-L1) treatment. The receptor set was obtained from a man in his sixties with urothelial cancer.

V gene TRBV6-5 combines with J gene TRBJ1-2, with 7 bases that match TRBD1. CDR3 size: 13 residues. Per germline, CDR1 MNHEY and CDR2 SVGAGI. The junction had 2 bases not matched to a gene; V was cut back by 5 bases and J by 2 bases. The chain's CDR3 is CASSRQGNYGYTF. As DNA, the CDR3 is TGTGCCAGCAGTCGACAGGGAAACTATGGCTACACCTTC.

This chain joins TRBV9 and TRBJ2-1, with TRBD1 as a possible D gene (6 bases). V lost 2 bases, J lost 2 bases, and 11 bases lay in between. The CDR3 runs 15 residues. Per germline, CDR1 SGDLS and CDR2 YYNGEE. The CDR3 spells CASSVTGLTYNEQFF. The CDR3 nucleotides are TGTGCCAGCAGCGTCACAGGGTTGACCTACAATGAGCAGTTCTTC.

This chain links TRBV4-2 with TRBJ2-1; D call uncertain. The CDR3 is 14 residues long. From germline, CDR1 is LGHNA and CDR2 YNFKEQ. V lost 4 bases, J lost 1 base, and 8 bases lay in between. CDR3 nucleotide sequence: TGTGCCAGCAGCCCTGTGAGGTCCTACAATGAGCAGTTCTTC. Translated: CASSPVRSYNEQFF.

The DNA for the CDR3 is TGTGCCAGCAGCCCGACAGATCGAAACACCATATATTTT. This codes for CASSPTDRNTIYF. This sequence joins TRBV13 and TRBJ1-3, with D perhaps matching TRBD1 (5 bases). Trimming left V 5 bases short and J 5 bases short, with 10 bases between. Germline CDR1 is PRHDT and CDR2 is FYEKMQ (reference sequence). The CDR3 has 13 amino acids.

This clone has more than one count but fewer than ten. The chain joins TRBV9 to TRBJ1-5, with 7 bases lining up with TRBD1. Per germline, CDR1 SGDLS and CDR2 YYNGEE. The CDR3 contains 14 residues. Trimming at V came to 0 bases and at J to 7 bases, leaving 4 bases not matched to a gene. The DNA of the CDR3 is TGTGCCAGCAGCGTAGGACAGGGTGGACAGCCCCAGCATTTT. This sequence encodes CASSVGQGGQPQHF.